A selection of T cell receptor beta chains follows, all from one sample in a study of response to subunit inactivated influenza vaccine. TCRdb reprocessed the RT-PCR reads via MiXCR and lists one record per CDR3 protein. This table holds over 300,000 distinct CDR3 sequences, around a fifth found once. Sequencing was performed on PBMCs from blood, taken about 19 months after vaccination. All receptors derive from a man in his fifties or sixties who received an inactivated influenza vaccine. CDR3s include the opening cysteine and the closing phenylalanine or tryptophan. The D gene is left open where the match is weak. The listing skips clone size in some rows; elsewhere it reads once, few, many or a size class.

J	V	size	D	length	CDR3	DNA
TRBJ2-3	TRBV12-3/TRBV12-4	many	.	13	CASSLFRSDTQYF	TGTGCCAGCAGTTTATTTCGGTCAGATACGCAGTATTTT
TRBJ1-1	TRBV7-9	.	.	13	CASRSMGNTEAFF	TGTGCCAGCAGGTCCATGGGGAACACTGAAGCTTTCTTT
TRBJ1-1	TRBV7-8	.	TRBD1	16	CASSLVQGARGTEAFF	TGTGCCAGCAGCTTAGTCCAGGGGGCAAGGGGCACTGAAGCTTTCTTT
TRBJ1-1	TRBV30	many	.	10	CAWSVHRAFF	TGTGCCTGGAGTGTACACCGAGCTTTCTTT
TRBJ2-1	TRBV12-3/TRBV12-4	.	TRBD2	16	CASSDGTSGLFDEQFF	TGTGCCAGCAGCGACGGGACTAGCGGGTTGTTCGATGAGCAGTTCTTC
TRBJ2-7	TRBV5-1	few	.	13	CASSLGRGFEQYF	TGCGCCAGCAGCTTGGGTCGGGGATTCGAGCAGTACTTC
TRBJ1-2	TRBV6-2/TRBV6-3	.	.	13	CASSPRDNYGYTF	TGTGCCAGCAGTCCCAGGGATAACTATGGCTACACCTTC
TRBJ1-1	TRBV2	.	.	13	CASKTESGTEALF	TGTGCCAGCAAGACCGAGTCAGGGACTGAAGCTTTATTT
TRBJ1-2	TRBV6-5	many	.	11	CASSYRGGYTF	TGTGCCAGCAGTTACCGGGGCGGCTACACCTTC
TRBJ2-7	TRBV6-1	.	TRBD2	15	CASSRAGAFSYEQYF	TGTGCCAGCAGCCGAGCGGGAGCCTTCTCCTACGAGCAGTACTTC
TRBJ1-1	TRBV28	.	.	16	CASRTTQIFPHTEAFF	TGTGCCAGCCGTACGACACAGATATTTCCACACACTGAAGCTTTCTTT
TRBJ2-3	TRBV7-3	many	.	14	CASSPLQNTDTQYF	TGTGCCAGCAGCCCCCTTCAGAACACAGATACGCAGTATTTT
TRBJ2-5	TRBV24-1	.	TRBD1	14	CATSDPGQEETQYF	TGTGCCACCAGTGACCCGGGACAGGAAGAGACCCAGTACTTC
TRBJ2-5	TRBV12-3/TRBV12-4	many	TRBD1	15	CASSPLGQGKETQYF	TGTGCCAGCAGCCCCTTAGGACAGGGGAAAGAGACCCAGTACTTC
TRBJ2-5	TRBV5-6	.	TRBD1	15	CASSSGQGAQETQYF	TGTGCCAGCAGCTCGGGACAGGGGGCCCAAGAGACCCAGTACTTC
TRBJ2-7	TRBV10-2	few	.	14	CASSEQGSSGEQYF	TGCGCCAGCAGTGAGCAGGGCAGCAGTGGCGAGCAGTACTTC
TRBJ1-3	TRBV7-9	.	.	13	CASSLYSGNTIYF	TGTGCCAGCAGCTTATACTCTGGAAACACCATATATTTT
TRBJ2-5	TRBV2	.	.	15	CASTRMGTDQETQYF	TGTGCCAGCACCCGAATGGGGACGGACCAAGAGACCCAGTACTTC
TRBJ1-5	TRBV6-6	.	.	13	CASSMTENQPQHF	TGTGCCAGCAGTATGACAGAAAATCAGCCCCAGCATTTT
TRBJ1-6	TRBV4-3	.	.	13	CASSQEIHSPLHF	TGCGCCAGCAGCCAAGAGATCCATTCACCCCTCCACTTT
TRBJ2-7	TRBV9	.	.	15	CASSVAPYSSYEQYF	TGTGCCAGCAGCGTAGCGCCGTACAGCTCCTACGAGCAGTACTTC
TRBJ1-2	TRBV4-3	few	TRBD1	15	CASSQDPGTVYGYTF	TGCGCCAGCAGCCAAGATCCTGGGACAGTCTATGGCTACACCTTC
TRBJ2-7	TRBV29-1	few	TRBD2	15	CSVEDRLAGVNEQYF	TGCAGCGTTGAAGATCGCCTAGCGGGAGTAAACGAGCAGTACTTC
TRBJ2-1	TRBV12-3/TRBV12-4	few	.	14	CASSLVGAVNEQFF	TGTGCCAGCAGTTTGGTTGGAGCGGTCAATGAGCAGTTCTTC
TRBJ1-5	TRBV27	.	.	13	CASSLNLNQPQHF	TGTGCCAGCAGTTTAAACCTCAATCAGCCCCAGCATTTT
TRBJ2-7	TRBV5-1	.	.	14	CASSGGRLNYEQYF	TGCGCCAGCAGCGGGGGACGGCTAAACTACGAGCAGTACTTC
TRBJ2-2	TRBV5-1	.	.	14	CASGTPRDTGELFF	TGCGCCAGCGGCACTCCCAGGGACACCGGGGAGCTGTTTTTT
TRBJ1-6	TRBV6-5	few	.	18	CASSYSGLAGSYNSPLHF	TGTGCCAGCAGTTACTCCGGTTTGGCGGGCTCCTATAATTCACCCCTCCACTTT
TRBJ1-1	TRBV6-5	.	.	12	CASSRKNTEAFF	TGTGCCAGCAGTCGGAAAAACACTGAAGCTTTCTTT
TRBJ2-1	TRBV11-2	.	.	17	CASSLEGWTTYYNEQFF	TGTGCCAGCAGCTTAGAAGGCTGGACAACTTACTACAATGAGCAGTTCTTC
TRBJ2-6	TRBV25-1	.	.	15	CASSEFNSGANVLTF	TGTGCCAGCAGTGAATTTAACTCTGGGGCCAACGTCCTGACTTTC
TRBJ1-4	TRBV7-6	.	.	15	CASSARLPTNEKLFF	TGTGCCAGCAGCGCGAGGCTCCCAACTAATGAAAAACTGTTTTTT
TRBJ2-2	TRBV18	few	.	15	CASSPGVKNTGELFF	TGTGCCAGCTCACCAGGCGTCAAGAACACCGGGGAGCTGTTTTTT
TRBJ1-2	TRBV5-1	few	.	14	CASSLVRGTDGYTF	TGCGCCAGCAGCTTGGTGAGGGGCACCGATGGCTACACCTTC
TRBJ2-2	TRBV12-3/TRBV12-4	.	.	13	CADKVPGTGELFF	TGTGCCGACAAGGTCCCAGGCACCGGGGAGCTGTTTTTT
TRBJ1-4	TRBV29-1	.	TRBD1	13	CSVSQGDHEKLFF	TGCAGCGTTTCTCAGGGGGATCACGAAAAACTGTTTTTT
TRBJ1-2	TRBV9	few	TRBD1	15	CASSPTGTANYGYTF	TGTGCCAGCAGCCCTACTGGGACAGCTAACTATGGCTACACCTTC
TRBJ1-3	TRBV5-8	.	.	10	CASSLTGVYF	TGTGCCAGCAGCCTGACGGGGGTATATTTT
TRBJ2-7	TRBV11-2	few	.	16	CASSFLSWPNFYEQYF	TGTGCCAGCAGCTTTCTCTCCTGGCCAAACTTCTACGAGCAGTACTTC